Only one count was recorded for the clone carrying this T cell receptor (beta chain). The data originate from a study of control samples from healthy donors and cancer patients. Only in-frame clones appear in the TCRdb table, and some are missing; sequencing was by immunoSEQ multiplex PCR. Among approximately 170,000 clones listed, around nine tenths were seen once. Germline CDR1 LNHDA, CDR2 SQIVND (reference sequence). V dropped 3 bases and J dropped 0 bases, with 8 bases sitting between them. The CDR3 has 14 amino acids. The V gene is TRBV19, the J gene TRBJ2-5, with D possibly being TRBD1 (5 bases). The sample was blood. The source of this sequence is a woman aged 25-40 years in good health. CDR3 loop: CASSIQGYQETQYF. The CDR3 DNA is TGTGCCAGTAGTATCCAGGGATACCAAGAGACCCAGTACTTC.